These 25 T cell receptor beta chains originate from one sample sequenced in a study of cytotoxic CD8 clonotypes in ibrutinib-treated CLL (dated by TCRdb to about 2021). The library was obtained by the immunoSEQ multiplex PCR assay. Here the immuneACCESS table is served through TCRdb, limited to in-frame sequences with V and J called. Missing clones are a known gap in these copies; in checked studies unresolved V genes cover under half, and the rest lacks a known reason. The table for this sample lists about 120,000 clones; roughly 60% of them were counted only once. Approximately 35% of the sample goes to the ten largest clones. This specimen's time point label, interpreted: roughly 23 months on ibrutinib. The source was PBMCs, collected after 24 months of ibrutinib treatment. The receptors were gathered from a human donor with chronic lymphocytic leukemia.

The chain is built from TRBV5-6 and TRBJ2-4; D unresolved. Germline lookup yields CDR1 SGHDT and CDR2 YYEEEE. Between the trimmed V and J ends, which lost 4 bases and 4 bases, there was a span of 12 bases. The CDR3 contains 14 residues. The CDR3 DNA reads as TGTGCCAGCAGCCGAGGATCGGTGAAAAACATTCAGTACTTC. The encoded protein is CASSRGSVKNIQYF.

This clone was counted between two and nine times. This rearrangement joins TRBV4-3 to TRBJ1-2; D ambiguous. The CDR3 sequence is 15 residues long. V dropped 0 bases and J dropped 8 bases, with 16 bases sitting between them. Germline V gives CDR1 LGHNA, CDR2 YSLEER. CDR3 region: CASSQDYGESRGYTF. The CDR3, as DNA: TGCGCCAGCAGCCAAGATTACGGCGAGAGTCGGGGCTACACCTTC.

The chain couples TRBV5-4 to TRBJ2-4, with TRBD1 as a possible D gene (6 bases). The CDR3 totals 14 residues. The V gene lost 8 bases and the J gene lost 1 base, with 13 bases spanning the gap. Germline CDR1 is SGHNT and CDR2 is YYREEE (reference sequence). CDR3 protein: CASFTQGAKNIQYF. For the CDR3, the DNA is TGTGCCAGTTTTACTCAGGGGGCCAAAAACATTCAGTACTTC.

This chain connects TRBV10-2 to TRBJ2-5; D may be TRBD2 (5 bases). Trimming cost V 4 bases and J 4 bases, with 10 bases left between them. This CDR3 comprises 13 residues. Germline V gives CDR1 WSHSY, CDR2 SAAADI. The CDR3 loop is CASSGLGRETQYF. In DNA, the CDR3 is TGCGCCAGCAGTGGACTTGGGAGAGAGACCCAGTACTTC.

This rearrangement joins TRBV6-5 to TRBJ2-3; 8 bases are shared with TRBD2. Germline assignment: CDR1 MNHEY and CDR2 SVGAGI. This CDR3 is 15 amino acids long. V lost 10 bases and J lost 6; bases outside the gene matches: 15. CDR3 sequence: CATTDPGGPADTQYF. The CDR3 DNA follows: TGTGCCACCACAGACCCGGGGGGGCCGGCCGATACGCAGTATTTT.

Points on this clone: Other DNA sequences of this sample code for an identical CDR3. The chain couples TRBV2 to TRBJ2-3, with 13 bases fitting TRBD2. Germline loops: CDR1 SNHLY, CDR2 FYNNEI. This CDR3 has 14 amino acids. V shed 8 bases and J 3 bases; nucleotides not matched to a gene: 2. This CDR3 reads CASGLAGVTDTQYF. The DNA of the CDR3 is TGTGCCAGCGGACTAGCGGGGGTTACAGATACGCAGTATTTT. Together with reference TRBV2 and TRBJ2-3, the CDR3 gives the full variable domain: EPEVTQTPSHQVTQMGQEVILRCVPISNHLYFYWYRQILGQKVEFLVSFYNNEISEKSEIFDDQFSVERPDGSNFTLKIRSTKLEDSAMYFCASGLAGVTDTQYFGPGTRLTVL.

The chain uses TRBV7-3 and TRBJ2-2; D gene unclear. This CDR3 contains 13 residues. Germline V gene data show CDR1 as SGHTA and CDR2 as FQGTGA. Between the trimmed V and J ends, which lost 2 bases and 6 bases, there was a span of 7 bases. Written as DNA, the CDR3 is TGTGCCAGCAGCTTAGGGGTTGCCGGGGAGCTGTTTTTT. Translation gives CASSLGVAGELFF.

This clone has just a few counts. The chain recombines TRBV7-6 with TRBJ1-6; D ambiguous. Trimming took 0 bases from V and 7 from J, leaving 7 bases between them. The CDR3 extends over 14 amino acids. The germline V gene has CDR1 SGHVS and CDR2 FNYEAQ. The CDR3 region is CASSLAGNNSPLHF. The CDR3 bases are TGTGCCAGCAGCTTAGCCGGTAACAATTCACCCCTCCACTTT.

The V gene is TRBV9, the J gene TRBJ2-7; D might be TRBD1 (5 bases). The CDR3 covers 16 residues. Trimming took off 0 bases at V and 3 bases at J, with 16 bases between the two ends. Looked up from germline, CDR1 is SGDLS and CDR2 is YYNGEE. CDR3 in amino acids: CASSVATEMPFYEQYF. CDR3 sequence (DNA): TGTGCCAGCAGCGTAGCGACAGAAATGCCTTTCTACGAGCAGTACTTC.

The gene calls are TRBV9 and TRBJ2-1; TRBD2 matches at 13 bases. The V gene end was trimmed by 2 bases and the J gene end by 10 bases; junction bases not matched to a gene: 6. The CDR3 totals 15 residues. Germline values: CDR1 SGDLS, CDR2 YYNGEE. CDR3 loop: CASSVTGTSGVEQFF. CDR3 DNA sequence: TGTGCCAGCAGCGTTACCGGGACTAGCGGGGTAGAGCAGTTCTTC.

The CDR3 DNA is TGTGCCAGCAGTAGGACAGGGGGCGACGAGCAGTACTTC. The encoded protein is CASSRTGGDEQYF. V usage is TRBV6-5 and J usage is TRBJ2-7; TRBD1 matches 11 bases. The germline V gene encodes CDR1 MNHEY and CDR2 SVGAGI. After removal of 5 bases from V and 5 bases from J, the junction contained 2 bases not matched to a gene. This CDR3 has 13 amino acids.

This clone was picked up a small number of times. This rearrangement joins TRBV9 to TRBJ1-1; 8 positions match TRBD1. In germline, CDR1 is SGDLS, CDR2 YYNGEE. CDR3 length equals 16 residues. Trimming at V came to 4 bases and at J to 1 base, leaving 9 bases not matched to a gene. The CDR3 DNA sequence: TGTGCCAGCAGCCCAAGGGCAGGGGGCACGAACACTGAAGCTTTCTTT. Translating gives CASSPRAGGTNTEAFF.

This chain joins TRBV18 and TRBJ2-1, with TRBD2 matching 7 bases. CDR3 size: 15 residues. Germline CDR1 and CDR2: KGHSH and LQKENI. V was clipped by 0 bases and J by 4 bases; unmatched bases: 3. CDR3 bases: TGTGCCAGCTCACCACCTATCGGGGGGTACAATGAGCAGTTCTTC. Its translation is CASSPPIGGYNEQFF.

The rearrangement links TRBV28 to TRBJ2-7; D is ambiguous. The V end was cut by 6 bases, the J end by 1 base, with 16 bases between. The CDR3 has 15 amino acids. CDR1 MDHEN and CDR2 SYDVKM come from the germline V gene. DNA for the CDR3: TGTGCCAGCAGCCCTCTTTTGACACTATCCTACGAGCAGTACTTC. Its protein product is CASSPLLTLSYEQYF.

The CDR3 loop reads CASYHPGQSYEQYF. Here the CDR3 DNA reads TGTGCCAGCTATCACCCGGGACAATCCTACGAGCAGTACTTC. The chain recombines TRBV2 with TRBJ2-7; D may be TRBD1 (6 bases). This CDR3 is 14 amino acids long. The V gene's germline CDR1 is SNHLY and CDR2 FYNNEI. V gave up 8 bases and J gave up 1 base, with 15 bases separating them.

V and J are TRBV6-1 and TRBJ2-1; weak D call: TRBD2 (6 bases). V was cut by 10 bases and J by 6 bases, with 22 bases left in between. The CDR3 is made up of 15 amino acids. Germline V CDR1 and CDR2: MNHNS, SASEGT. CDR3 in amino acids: CAIDSGQGGGNEQFF. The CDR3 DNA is TGTGCCATCGATAGCGGCCAGGGTGGGGGCAATGAGCAGTTCTTC.

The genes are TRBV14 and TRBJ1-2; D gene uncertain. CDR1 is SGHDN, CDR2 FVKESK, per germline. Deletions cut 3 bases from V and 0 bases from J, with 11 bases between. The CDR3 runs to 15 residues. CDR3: CASSHPGPPNYGYTF. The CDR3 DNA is TGTGCCAGCAGCCACCCCGGGCCACCTAACTATGGCTACACCTTC. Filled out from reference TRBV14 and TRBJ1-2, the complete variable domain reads EAGVTQFPSHSVIEKGQTVTLRCDPISGHDNLYWYRRVMGKEIKFLLHFVKESKQDESGMPNNRFLAERTGGTYSTLKVQPAELEDSGVYFCASSHPGPPNYGYTFGSGTRLTVV.

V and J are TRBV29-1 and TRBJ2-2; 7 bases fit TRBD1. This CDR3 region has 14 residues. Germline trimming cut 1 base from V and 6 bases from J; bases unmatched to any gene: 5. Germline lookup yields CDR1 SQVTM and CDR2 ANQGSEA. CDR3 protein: CSVEGQGSAGELFF. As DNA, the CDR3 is TGCAGCGTTGAAGGACAGGGTAGCGCCGGGGAGCTGTTTTTT.

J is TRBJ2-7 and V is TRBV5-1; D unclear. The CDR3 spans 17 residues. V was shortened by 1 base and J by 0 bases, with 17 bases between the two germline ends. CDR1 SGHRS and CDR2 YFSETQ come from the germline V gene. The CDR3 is CASSLFNDRKSSYEQYF. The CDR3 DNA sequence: TGCGCCAGCAGCTTGTTTAATGACCGAAAAAGCTCCTACGAGCAGTACTTC.

CDR3 in amino acids: CASSFQGATNEKLFF. Written as DNA, the CDR3 is TGCGCCAGCAGCTTCCAGGGCGCAACTAATGAAAAACTGTTTTTT. V gene TRBV5-1 combines with J gene TRBJ1-4, with D perhaps TRBD1 (5 bases). Germline V gene sequence: CDR1 SGHRS, CDR2 YFSETQ. V was trimmed by 2 bases and J by 0 bases, leaving 8 bases between them. CDR3 size: 15 residues.

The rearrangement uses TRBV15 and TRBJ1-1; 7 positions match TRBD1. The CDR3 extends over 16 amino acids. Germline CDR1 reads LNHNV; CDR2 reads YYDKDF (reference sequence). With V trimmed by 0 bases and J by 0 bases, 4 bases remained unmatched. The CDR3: CATSRDLGQLNTEAFF. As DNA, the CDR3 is TGTGCCACCAGCAGAGACCTGGGACAGCTGAACACTGAAGCTTTCTTT.

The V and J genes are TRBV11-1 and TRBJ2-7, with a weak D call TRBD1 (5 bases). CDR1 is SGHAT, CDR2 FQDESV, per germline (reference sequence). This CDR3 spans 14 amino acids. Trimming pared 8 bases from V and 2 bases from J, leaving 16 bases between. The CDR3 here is CASVPSTVAYEQYF. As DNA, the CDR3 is TGTGCCAGCGTGCCTTCGACAGTAGCCTACGAGCAGTACTTC. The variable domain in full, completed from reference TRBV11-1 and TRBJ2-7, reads EAEVAQSPRYKITEKSQAVAFWCDPISGHATLYWYRQILGQGPELLVQFQDESVVDDSQLPKDRFSAERLKGVDSTLKIQPAELGDSAMYLCASVPSTVAYEQYFGPGTRLTVT.

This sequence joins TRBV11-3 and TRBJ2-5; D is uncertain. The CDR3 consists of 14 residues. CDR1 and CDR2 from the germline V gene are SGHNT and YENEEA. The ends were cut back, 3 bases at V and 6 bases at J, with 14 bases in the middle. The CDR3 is CASSFSTAEQTQYF. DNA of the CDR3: TGTGCCAGCAGCTTTAGTACAGCCGAGCAGACCCAGTACTTC.

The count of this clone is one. The CDR3 region is CASSSRGGPDTQYF. As DNA, the CDR3 is TGTGCCAGCAGTTCGAGGGGGGGCCCAGATACGCAGTATTTT. The rearrangement joins TRBV6-1 to TRBJ2-3; tentatively, D is TRBD2 (7 bases). V lost 5 bases to trimming and J lost 4 bases, with 13 bases between them. Germline assignment: CDR1 MNHNS and CDR2 SASEGT. This CDR3 has 14 residues.

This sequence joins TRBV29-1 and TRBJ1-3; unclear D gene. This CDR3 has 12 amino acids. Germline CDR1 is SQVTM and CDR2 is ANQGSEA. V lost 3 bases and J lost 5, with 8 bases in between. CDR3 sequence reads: CSVDVGRNTIYF. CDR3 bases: TGCAGCGTTGACGTAGGCAGAAACACCATATATTTT.